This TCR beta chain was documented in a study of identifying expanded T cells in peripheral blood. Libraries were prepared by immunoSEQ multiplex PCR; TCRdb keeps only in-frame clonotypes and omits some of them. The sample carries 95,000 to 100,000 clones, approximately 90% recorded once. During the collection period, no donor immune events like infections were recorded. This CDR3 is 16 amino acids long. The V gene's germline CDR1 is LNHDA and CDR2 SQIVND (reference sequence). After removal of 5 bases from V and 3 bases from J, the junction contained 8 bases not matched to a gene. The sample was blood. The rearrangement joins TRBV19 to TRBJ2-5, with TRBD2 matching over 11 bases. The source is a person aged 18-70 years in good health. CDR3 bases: TGTGCCAGTAGTTCTGTAGCGGGGGGGGTTGAAGAGACCCAGTACTTC. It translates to CASSSVAGGVEETQYF.